The rows below give T cell receptor beta chains drawn from one sample of a study of identical twins. TCRdb analysed the 5' RACE reads with MiXCR anew, one entry per CDR3 protein. The table shows 500,000 to 700,000 distinct CDR3 sequences, with just over 7% occurring only once. The same sample was also used in a study of yellow fever vaccine responses in identical twins.

The sequenced sample consisted of PBMCs. The receptors here all came from a woman younger than 30 in good health. The CDR3 runs from the conserved cysteine through the conserved F or W. Fields, in order: CDR3 DNA, CDR3 protein, V gene, J gene, D gene, clone size. D genes are given only for firm matches. Only part of the rows carry a size: once, few, many, or a class if the clone is expanded.

DNA: TGCAGCGTTGGGGGTCGAGCGGCGAACACCGGGGAGCTGTTTTTT
CDR3: CSVGGRAANTGELFF
V: TRBV29-1
J: TRBJ2-2
D: -
size: few

DNA: TGTGCCAGCACCCTAACTAGCGGGGGCCCTCCCGGTACCGGGGAGCTGTTTTTT
CDR3: CASTLTSGGPPGTGELFF
V: TRBV6-1
J: TRBJ2-2
D: TRBD2
size: -

DNA: TGTGCCAGCAGAGGACTAGCGGGGGAAAGGAGCTCCTACAATGAGCAGTTCTTC
CDR3: CASRGLAGERSSYNEQFF
V: TRBV2
J: TRBJ2-1
D: TRBD2
size: many

DNA: TGCAGCGTCCGAAGGCTAGCGGGAGGGCCGGGCTATGAGCAGTTCTTC
CDR3: CSVRRLAGGPGYEQFF
V: TRBV29-1
J: TRBJ2-1
D: TRBD2
size: few

DNA: TGCAGTGCTAACGAGAACACCGGGGAGCTGTTTTTT
CDR3: CSANENTGELFF
V: TRBV20-1
J: TRBJ2-2
D: -
size: -

DNA: TGCAGTGCTAGAGATGCGCTAGCGGGAGTGCGGGCCTACGAGCAGTACTTC
CDR3: CSARDALAGVRAYEQYF
V: TRBV20-1
J: TRBJ2-7
D: TRBD2
size: few

DNA: TGTGCCACCAGCAGATTTTCCGGGACAGGGTCGATTTTACCCCTCCACTTT
CDR3: CATSRFSGTGSILPLHF
V: TRBV15
J: TRBJ1-6
D: TRBD1
size: many

DNA: TGTGCCATCAGTGAGGGAACAGAACTGAATCAGCCCCAGCATTTT
CDR3: CAISEGTELNQPQHF
V: TRBV10-3
J: TRBJ1-5
D: -
size: many

DNA: TGTGCCAGCTCACCTATAGAATATACAAATGAAAAACTGTTTTTT
CDR3: CASSPIEYTNEKLFF
V: TRBV18
J: TRBJ1-4
D: -
size: few

DNA: TGTGCCAGCAGCCAAACAGGCGGAGGAAACACCATATATTTT
CDR3: CASSQTGGGNTIYF
V: TRBV14
J: TRBJ1-3
D: -
size: few

DNA: TGTGCCATCAGTGAGTCTCTACAGGACGCGAACACCGGGGAGCTGTTTTTT
CDR3: CAISESLQDANTGELFF
V: TRBV10-3
J: TRBJ2-2
D: -
size: many

DNA: TGTGCCAGCAGACGACAGGGGGGTTATGAAAAACTGTTTTTT
CDR3: CASRRQGGYEKLFF
V: TRBV27
J: TRBJ1-4
D: TRBD1
size: few

DNA: TGTGCCATCAGTGCGACCCAGATCATAGGCACAGATACGCAGTATTTT
CDR3: CAISATQIIGTDTQYF
V: TRBV10-3
J: TRBJ2-3
D: -
size: many

DNA: TGCGCCAGCAGCACCCAGACAGCCTCCTACGAGCAGTACTTC
CDR3: CASSTQTASYEQYF
V: TRBV5-1
J: TRBJ2-7
D: -
size: few

DNA: TGCGCCAGCAGCTTGAGCCTTCCCATGAACACTGAAGCTTTCTTT
CDR3: CASSLSLPMNTEAFF
V: TRBV5-1
J: TRBJ1-1
D: -
size: -

DNA: TGCGCCAGCAGCTTGGACCAGGGAGAGCCCCAGCATTTT
CDR3: CASSLDQGEPQHF
V: TRBV5-1
J: TRBJ1-5
D: -
size: many

DNA: TGTGCCAGCAGCCCTGGGACAATGTGGGACACTGAAGCTTTCTTT
CDR3: CASSPGTMWDTEAFF
V: TRBV7-8
J: TRBJ1-1
D: -
size: many

DNA: TGTGCCAGCACCACTCCCCCCAGTTCCGGGGAGCTGTTTTTT
CDR3: CASTTPPSSGELFF
V: TRBV9
J: TRBJ2-2
D: -
size: few

DNA: TGTGCCAGCAGTTTAAGGGGGGCGCAAGAGACCCAGTACTTC
CDR3: CASSLRGAQETQYF
V: TRBV12-3/TRBV12-4
J: TRBJ2-5
D: -
size: few

DNA: TGTGCCAGCAGCACCACCCGCCGGGAGATAACTGTGAATGAGCAGTTCTTC
CDR3: CASSTTRREITVNEQFF
V: TRBV7-8
J: TRBJ2-1
D: -
size: -

DNA: TGTGCCAGCAGGGGTCAACTATCCGGGACAGTACATGGCTACACCTTC
CDR3: CASRGQLSGTVHGYTF
V: TRBV12-3/TRBV12-4
J: TRBJ1-2
D: TRBD1
size: -

DNA: TGCGCCAGCAGCCCACTCGGACAGTTCAACTCTGGGGCCAACGTCCTGACTTTC
CDR3: CASSPLGQFNSGANVLTF
V: TRBV5-1
J: TRBJ2-6
D: -
size: once

DNA: TGTGCCAGCAGCCAAGAGGGGAGGGTCCACAATGAGCAGTTCTTC
CDR3: CASSQEGRVHNEQFF
V: TRBV3-1
J: TRBJ2-1
D: TRBD2
size: many

DNA: TGTGCCATCAGTCCAGGACAGGGCTCCTACAATGAGCAGTTCTTC
CDR3: CAISPGQGSYNEQFF
V: TRBV10-3
J: TRBJ2-1
D: TRBD1
size: -

DNA: TGTGCCAGCAGTTTAGTACCCGGGGGGCCAGCAGAGACCCAGTACTTC
CDR3: CASSLVPGGPAETQYF
V: TRBV12-3/TRBV12-4
J: TRBJ2-5
D: -
size: -

DNA: TGTGCCAGCAGCGTAGAGAGGGGGACAGGGGACACTTTCTTT
CDR3: CASSVERGTGDTFF
V: TRBV9
J: TRBJ1-1
D: TRBD1
size: few

DNA: TGCGCCAGCAGCTCAAGACTAGCGGGAGCTATAAATGAGCAGTTCTTC
CDR3: CASSSRLAGAINEQFF
V: TRBV5-1
J: TRBJ2-1
D: TRBD2
size: -

DNA: TGTGCCATCAAGGGGCCAGGGTCAAATTCACCCCTCCACTTT
CDR3: CAIKGPGSNSPLHF
V: TRBV10-3
J: TRBJ1-6
D: -
size: few

DNA: TGTGCCAGCAGCTCGGGGGTATCTCTCTATGGCTACACCTTC
CDR3: CASSSGVSLYGYTF
V: TRBV5-5
J: TRBJ1-2
D: -
size: -

DNA: TGTGCCAGCAGTCCCTCGTCGGGGCAGCCCCAGCATTTT
CDR3: CASSPSSGQPQHF
V: TRBV12-3/TRBV12-4
J: TRBJ1-5
D: -
size: few

DNA: TGTGCCAGCAGGCTAGCGGGAGTGAAGACCCAGTACTTC
CDR3: CASRLAGVKTQYF
V: TRBV12-3/TRBV12-4
J: TRBJ2-5
D: TRBD2
size: few

DNA: TGCAGTGCTAGAGCCACTTACGCCGGAAAGTACGAGCAGTACTTC
CDR3: CSARATYAGKYEQYF
V: TRBV20-1
J: TRBJ2-7
D: -
size: -

DNA: TGCGCCAGCAGCTTGGGACATAATGGAGATACGCAGTATTTT
CDR3: CASSLGHNGDTQYF
V: TRBV5-1
J: TRBJ2-3
D: -
size: few

DNA: TGCAGTGCTAGTTACGTTTCCTACAATGAGCAGTTCTTC
CDR3: CSASYVSYNEQFF
V: TRBV20-1
J: TRBJ2-1
D: -
size: few

DNA: TGTGCCAGCAGTGAAGGCTCTAGCGGTCCATTTGTGCAGTTCTTC
CDR3: CASSEGSSGPFVQFF
V: TRBV6-1
J: TRBJ2-1
D: TRBD2
size: few

DNA: TGTGCCAGCAGCCCTCCGGGACAGGGCGAGCAGTACTTC
CDR3: CASSPPGQGEQYF
V: TRBV7-9
J: TRBJ2-7
D: TRBD1
size: few

DNA: TGTGCCATCAGCGGGTCCGTGGACCTAGCGAGATACACAGATACGCAGTATTTT
CDR3: CAISGSVDLARYTDTQYF
V: TRBV10-3
J: TRBJ2-3
D: -
size: many

DNA: TGTGCCAGCAGTGAGGTGTGGAGCCAAGAGACCCAGTACTTC
CDR3: CASSEVWSQETQYF
V: TRBV6-1
J: TRBJ2-5
D: -
size: few

DNA: TGTGCCAGCAGTTTGTTCGGCAGCGTGAGCGAGCAGTTCTTC
CDR3: CASSLFGSVSEQFF
V: TRBV12-3/TRBV12-4
J: TRBJ2-1
D: -
size: -

DNA: TGCGCCAGCAGCCAACCTGTATCGCGGGGACAAGAGACCCAGTACTTC
CDR3: CASSQPVSRGQETQYF
V: TRBV4-1
J: TRBJ2-5
D: -
size: many

DNA: TGCGCCAGCAGCAATGGAAATTTTAACACTGAAGCTTTCTTT
CDR3: CASSNGNFNTEAFF
V: TRBV5-1
J: TRBJ1-1
D: -
size: many

DNA: TGTGCCAGCAGTTTCACTAGTGGGGCAGATACGCAGTATTTT
CDR3: CASSFTSGADTQYF
V: TRBV28
J: TRBJ2-3
D: -
size: few

DNA: TGCGCCAGCAGCTACGGTATCTCCTACAATGAGCAGTTCTTC
CDR3: CASSYGISYNEQFF
V: TRBV5-1
J: TRBJ2-1
D: -
size: few

DNA: TGCAGTGCTAGTAGGGAATACACAGATACGCAGTATTTT
CDR3: CSASREYTDTQYF
V: TRBV20-1
J: TRBJ2-3
D: -
size: -

DNA: TGTGCCAGCAGCTTACGGGACAGGGCAGAGACCCAGTACTTC
CDR3: CASSLRDRAETQYF
V: TRBV7-8
J: TRBJ2-5
D: TRBD1
size: -

DNA: TGTGCCAGCAGCTCATGGGGGAACACTGAAGCTTTCTTT
CDR3: CASSSWGNTEAFF
V: TRBV3-1
J: TRBJ1-1
D: -
size: many

DNA: TGTGCCAGTGGGACAGTTTGGAGTCAGCCCCAGCATTTT
CDR3: CASGTVWSQPQHF
V: TRBV2
J: TRBJ1-5
D: TRBD1
size: few

DNA: TGTGCCAGCAGCTTAGATAGCCCTCCTCGTGGGCCCCAGCATTTT
CDR3: CASSLDSPPRGPQHF
V: TRBV7-9
J: TRBJ1-5
D: -
size: many

DNA: TGCGCCAGCAGCCAGGTGCCTTTAGCGGGGGACCTTAGCATTCAGTACTTC
CDR3: CASSQVPLAGDLSIQYF
V: TRBV4-1
J: TRBJ2-4
D: TRBD2
size: -

DNA: TGCAGTGCCTACAAGGGACAAAAGAACACTGAAGCTTTCTTT
CDR3: CSAYKGQKNTEAFF
V: TRBV20-1
J: TRBJ1-1
D: -
size: many

DNA: TGCGCCAGCAGCTCCAGGGGGCTCCCAACAGATACGCAGTATTTT
CDR3: CASSSRGLPTDTQYF
V: TRBV5-1
J: TRBJ2-3
D: TRBD1
size: -

DNA: TGCGCCAGCAGCTTGGAGTGGGGTAATTCACCCCTCCACTTT
CDR3: CASSLEWGNSPLHF
V: TRBV5-1
J: TRBJ1-6
D: -
size: -

DNA: TGTGCCAGCAGTCCGCTGGGGACAGGGCTTCCCGGGGAGCTGTTTTTT
CDR3: CASSPLGTGLPGELFF
V: TRBV27
J: TRBJ2-2
D: TRBD1
size: many